This note documents a single T cell receptor (beta chain) sequence. Its antigen is still unknown. This entry belongs to a study of cytomegalovirus exposure and HLA in healthy donors. Study-wide points: HLA-A and HLA-B allele assignments for most subjects were reportedly predicted accurately using TCR beta sequences. Some 150 TCR beta chains were listed as cytomegalovirus-associated.

CDR1 is SGHNT and CDR2 is YENEEA in the germline V gene. V was clipped by 7 bases and J by 5 bases, with 20 bases between them. This CDR3 contains 15 residues. Likely unrecorded immune exposures existed in these nominally healthy donors. PCR used 60 Vbeta primers and 13 Jbeta primers. Clones were read by immunoSEQ multiplex PCR, and TCRdb kept only the in-frame ones, dropping some. Among 100,000 or so clones listed, over 75% were seen once. Sequencing was done on a sample of PBMCs. This chain joins TRBV11-3 and TRBJ1-1, with D tentatively TRBD1 (5 bases). The receptor was isolated from a woman in her thirties or forties in good health and CMV-seropositive. CDR3 region: CASTFHRRSPTEAFF. The CDR3, as DNA: TGTGCCAGCACGTTTCACAGGCGATCGCCTACTGAAGCTTTCTTT.